A single sample is the source of the 4 T cell receptor beta chains below, sequenced in a study of T cell repertoires in cytomegalovirus infection. These receptors' antigens are unknown. TCRdb passed the reads through MiXCR, listing each CDR3 protein once. Of roughly 500,000 distinct CDR3 sequences in the sample, more than 30% were seen once. This sample comprised cultured PBMCs, obtained from culture after CMV antigen stimulation. All receptors derive from a human donor in good health (CMV status not recorded). Some clones in this sample may be carry-over from other donors' samples.

This clonotype was seen a few times. The rearrangement uses TRBV7-2 and TRBJ2-5; D unclear. V was pared by 6 bases and J by 11 bases, with 22 bases between. Germline CDR1 is SGHTA and CDR2 is FQGNSA. CDR3 length: 14 residues. CDR3 nucleotides: TGTGCCAGCAGGCCCACCCTGCTCTCTTCCACTCAGTACTTC. Translating gives CASRPTLLSSTQYF.

CDR3 DNA sequence: TGTGCCAGCAGACCACACAGGGGGGAGAATTCACCCCTCCACTTT. This encodes CASRPHRGENSPLHF. This chain joins TRBV12-3 or TRBV12-4 and TRBJ1-6; 8 bases match TRBD1. J was trimmed by 7 bases and V by 6 bases; bases with no gene match: 8. This CDR3 has 15 residues.

The chain combines TRBV7-9 with TRBJ2-7; D remains unclear. The CDR3 sequence is 12 residues long. Germline loops: CDR1 SEHNR, CDR2 FQNEAQ (reference sequence). Trimming cost V 4 bases and J 9 bases, with 13 bases left between them. The CDR3 loop reads CASSSSILGQYV. CDR3 in DNA: TGTGCCAGCAGCTCCTCAATATTGGGGCAGTACGTC.

This clonotype has only a few counts. The chain uses TRBV28 and TRBJ2-7, with a tentative D call TRBD2 (7 bases). Trimming took off 6 bases at V and 5 bases at J, with 20 bases between the two ends. This CDR3 region has 15 residues. Germline V gene lookup returns CDR1 MDHEN and CDR2 SYDVKM. The CDR3 region has the DNA TGTGCCAGCAGCCCACGGTTGGGGGCGGGGGACGAGCAGTACGTC. It codes for CASSPRLGAGDEQYV.